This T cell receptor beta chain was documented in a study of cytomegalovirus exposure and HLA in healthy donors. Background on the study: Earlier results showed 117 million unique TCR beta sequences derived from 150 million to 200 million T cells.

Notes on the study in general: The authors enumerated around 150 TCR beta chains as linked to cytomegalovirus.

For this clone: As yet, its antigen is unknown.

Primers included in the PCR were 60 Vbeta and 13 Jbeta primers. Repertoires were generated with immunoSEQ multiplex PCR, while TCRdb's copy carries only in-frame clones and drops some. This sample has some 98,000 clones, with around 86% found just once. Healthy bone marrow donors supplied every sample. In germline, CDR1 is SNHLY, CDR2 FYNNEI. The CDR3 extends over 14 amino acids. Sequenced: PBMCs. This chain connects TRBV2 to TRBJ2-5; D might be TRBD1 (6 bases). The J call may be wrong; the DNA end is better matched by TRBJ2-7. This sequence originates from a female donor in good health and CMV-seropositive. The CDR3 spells CASSEAGTPYEQYF. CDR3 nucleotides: TGTGCCAGCAGTGAAGCCGGGACACCCTACGAGCAGTACTTC.